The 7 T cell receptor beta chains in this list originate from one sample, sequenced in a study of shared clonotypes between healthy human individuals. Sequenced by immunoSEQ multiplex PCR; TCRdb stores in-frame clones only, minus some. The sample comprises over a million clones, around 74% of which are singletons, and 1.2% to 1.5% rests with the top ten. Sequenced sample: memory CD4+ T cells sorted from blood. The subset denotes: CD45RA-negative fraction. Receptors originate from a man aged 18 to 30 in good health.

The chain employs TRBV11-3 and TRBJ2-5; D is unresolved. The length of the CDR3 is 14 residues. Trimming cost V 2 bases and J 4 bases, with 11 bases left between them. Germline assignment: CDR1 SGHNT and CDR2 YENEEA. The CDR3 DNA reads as TGTGCCAGCAGCTTATCCTCCCATCGAGAGACCCAGTACTTC. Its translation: CASSLSSHRETQYF. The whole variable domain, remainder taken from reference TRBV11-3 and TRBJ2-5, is EAGVVQSPRYKIIEKKQPVAFWCNPISGHNTLYWYLQNLGQGPELLIRYENEEAVDDSQLPKDRFSAERLKGVDSTLKIQPAELGDSAVYLCASSLSSHRETQYFGPGTRLLVL.

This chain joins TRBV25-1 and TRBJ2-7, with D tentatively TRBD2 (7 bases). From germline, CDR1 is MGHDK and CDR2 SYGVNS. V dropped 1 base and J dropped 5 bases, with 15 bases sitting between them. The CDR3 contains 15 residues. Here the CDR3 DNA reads TGTGCCAGCAGTGAATTGGGGGGGCGAGCGAACGAGCAGTACTTC. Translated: CASSELGGRANEQYF.

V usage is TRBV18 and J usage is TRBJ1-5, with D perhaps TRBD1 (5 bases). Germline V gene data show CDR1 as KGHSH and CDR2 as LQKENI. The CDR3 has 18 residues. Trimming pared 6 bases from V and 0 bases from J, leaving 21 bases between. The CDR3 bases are TGTGCCAGCTCGGAAACCGGGACGGCCGCATATAGCAATCAGCCCCAGCATTTT. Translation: CASSETGTAAYSNQPQHF.

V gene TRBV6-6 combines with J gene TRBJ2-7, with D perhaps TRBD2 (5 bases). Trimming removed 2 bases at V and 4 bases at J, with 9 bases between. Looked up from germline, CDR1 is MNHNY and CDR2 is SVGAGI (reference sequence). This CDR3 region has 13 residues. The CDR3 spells CASSYGSEYEQYF. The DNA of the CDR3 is TGTGCCAGCAGTTACGGGAGTGAATACGAGCAGTACTTC.

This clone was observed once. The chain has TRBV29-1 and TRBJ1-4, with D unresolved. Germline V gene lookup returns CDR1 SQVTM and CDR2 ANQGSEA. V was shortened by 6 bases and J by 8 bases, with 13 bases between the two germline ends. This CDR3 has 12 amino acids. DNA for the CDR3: TGCAGCGTCCAATGGCAGATGGAAAAACTGTTTTTT. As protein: CSVQWQMEKLFF.

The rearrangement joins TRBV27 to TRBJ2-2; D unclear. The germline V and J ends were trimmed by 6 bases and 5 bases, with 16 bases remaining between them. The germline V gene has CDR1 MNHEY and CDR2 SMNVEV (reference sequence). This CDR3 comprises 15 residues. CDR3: CASRPLMTGTGELFF. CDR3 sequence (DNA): TGTGCCAGCAGGCCCCTGATGACTGGTACCGGGGAGCTGTTTTTT.

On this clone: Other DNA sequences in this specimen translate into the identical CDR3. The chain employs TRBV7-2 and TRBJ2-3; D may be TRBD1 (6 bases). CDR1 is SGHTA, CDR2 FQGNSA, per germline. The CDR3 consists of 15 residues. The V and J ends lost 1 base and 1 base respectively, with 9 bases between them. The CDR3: CASSLGPGGTDTQYF. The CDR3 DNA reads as TGTGCCAGCAGCTTAGGTCCAGGGGGCACAGATACGCAGTATTTT. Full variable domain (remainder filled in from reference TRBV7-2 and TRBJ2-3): GAGVSQSPSNKVTEKGKDVELRCDPISGHTALYWYRQSLGQGLEFLIYFQGNSAPDKSGLPSDRFSAERTGGSVSTLTIQRTQQEDSAVYLCASSLGPGGTDTQYFGPGTRLTVL.